The 2 T cell receptor beta chains below come from one sample, sequenced in a study of long-term antiretroviral therapy in people with HIV. It was version v3.0 of the immunoSEQ assay that was run at survey level. The assay was immunoSEQ multiplex PCR, and TCRdb's table has in-frame clones only and misses some. The table has more than 20,000 clones, 81% seen once; the top ten hold about 16%. The sequencing here drew on unsorted PBMCs, taken at the start of antiretroviral therapy, before treatment. These TCRs come from a woman between 18 and 30 years old with HIV.

The J gene is TRBJ1-5, the V gene TRBV6-6, with TRBD1 identical over 8 bases. Trimming cost V 6 bases and J 3 bases; bases outside gene matches: 7. The CDR3 spans 15 residues. Germline CDR1 is MNHNY and CDR2 is SVGAGI (reference sequence). The CDR3 bases are TGTGCCAGCAGCTCCGGACAGGGCCTCAATCAGCCCCAGCATTTT. Its protein product is CASSSGQGLNQPQHF.

DNA of the CDR3: TGTGCCACCAGCAGAGATCTTGGGCTACAGGGGGCGCACCCAGTGGAAAAACTGTTTTTT. Residues: CATSRDLGLQGAHPVEKLFF. This sequence joins TRBV15 and TRBJ1-4; 9 nucleotides agree with TRBD1. The CDR3 is made up of 20 amino acids. Germline assignment: CDR1 LNHNV and CDR2 YYDKDF (reference sequence). V shed 0 bases, J shed 8 bases, and the junction held 19 bases outside the gene matches.